The 17 T cell receptor beta chains listed next were all sequenced from one sample in a study of blood T cell repertoires in COVID-19. Using immunoSEQ multiplex PCR, the repertoire was profiled, and TCRdb retains in-frame clones only, with some absent. The table includes about 200,000 clones, roughly nine tenths detected once. What was sequenced was peripheral blood. The receptor set was obtained from a woman aged 70-85 years with acute or convalescent COVID-19.

V gene TRBV15 combines with J gene TRBJ2-1, with 11 bases lining up with TRBD2. The germline CDR1 and CDR2 sequences are LNHNV and YYDKDF (reference sequence). This CDR3 has 15 amino acids. V was pared by 5 bases and J by 8 bases, with 8 bases of the junction left unmatched. In DNA, the CDR3 is TGTGCCACCAGCCCCATAGCGGGGGGGCCACATGAGCAGTTCTTC. Residues: CATSPIAGGPHEQFF.

This rearrangement joins TRBV5-4 to TRBJ2-1, with a weak D call TRBD1 (5 bases). V gave up 3 bases and J gave up 0 bases, with 7 bases separating them. The CDR3 consists of 14 residues. Germline V CDR1 and CDR2: SGHNT, YYREEE (reference sequence). CDR3: CASSWGSSYNEQFF. The CDR3 DNA reads TGTGCCAGCAGCTGGGGCAGCTCCTACAATGAGCAGTTCTTC.

The rearrangement uses TRBV3-1 (or the pseudogene TRBV3-2) and TRBJ1-5; tentative D call: TRBD1 (6 bases). The CDR3 totals 20 residues. V was clipped by 0 bases and J by 0 bases, with 21 bases between them. Germline V lookup: CDR1 LGHDT, CDR2 YNNKEL (reference sequence). CDR3 protein: CASSQDGGRRWDYSNQPQHF. In nucleotides, the CDR3 is TGTGCCAGCAGCCAAGACGGGGGCAGGAGGTGGGACTATAGCAATCAGCCCCAGCATTTT.

This clone was counted a single time. This chain joins TRBV6-5 and TRBJ1-2; 7 bases line up with TRBD1. V lost 6 bases, J lost 2 bases, and 9 bases stayed unmatched. Germline V gene lookup returns CDR1 MNHEY and CDR2 SVGAGI. This CDR3 comprises 15 residues. The CDR3 bases are TGTGCCAGCAGGCCCCGAGGGGACAGAAACTATGGCTACACCTTC. Its protein is CASRPRGDRNYGYTF.

The chain couples TRBV6-5 to TRBJ2-5, with a tentative D call TRBD1 (6 bases). Per the germline V gene, CDR1 is MNHEY and CDR2 is SVGAGI. V lost 6 bases, J lost 4 bases, and 15 bases lay in between. This CDR3 is built from 14 residues. CDR3 residues: CASRIHGQRETQYF. The CDR3 coding sequence is TGTGCCAGCAGGATTCACGGACAGAGAGAGACCCAGTACTTC.

The rearrangement links TRBV5-1 to TRBJ2-2; a weak D match, TRBD2 (6 bases). The CDR3 totals 16 residues. Trimming took off 0 bases at V and 1 base at J, with 10 bases between the two ends. CDR1 is SGHRS and CDR2 is YFSETQ in the germline V gene. In DNA form, the CDR3 reads TGCGCCAGCAGCTTGGTGGGGGGACTGAACACCGGGGAGCTGTTTTTT. Translating gives CASSLVGGLNTGELFF.

This rearrangement joins TRBV4-1 to TRBJ2-3; D remains unclear. The germline gives CDR1 MGHRA, CDR2 YSYEKL. The CDR3 covers 14 residues. V was shortened by 4 bases and J by 0 bases, with 8 bases between the two germline ends. CDR3 in amino acids: CASSRSLSTDTQYF. As DNA, the CDR3 is TGCGCCAGCAGCCGGAGCCTTAGCACAGATACGCAGTATTTT.

This clone has just one count. The chain combines TRBV6-6 with TRBJ2-3; 9 positions agree with TRBD2. Germline V CDR1 and CDR2: MNHNY, SVGAGI (reference sequence). The CDR3 extends over 18 amino acids. J gave up 5 bases and V 5 bases, and 17 bases lay outside the gene matches. CDR3 sequence (DNA): TGTGCCAGCAGTCCCCACCCCCTTGGAGATAGCGGGGGAGATACGCAGTATTTT. Protein: CASSPHPLGDSGGDTQYF.

The V call is TRBV15, the J call TRBJ1-1, with unresolved D. Germline loops: CDR1 LNHNV, CDR2 YYDKDF (reference sequence). Trimming took off 1 base at V and 4 bases at J, with 4 bases between the two ends. The CDR3 has 12 amino acids. The CDR3 loop is CATSRGGTEAFF. The CDR3 DNA reads as TGTGCCACCAGCAGAGGCGGCACTGAAGCTTTCTTT.

The gene calls are TRBV7-8 and TRBJ2-1; 7 nucleotides match TRBD2. Germline-derived CDR1 and CDR2 are SGHVS and FQNEAQ. There are 16 residues in the CDR3. J lost 5 bases, V lost 5 bases, and 12 bases had no gene match. DNA of the CDR3: TGTGCCAGCAGCCCAGAATTAAGCGGGAAGCACAATGAGCAGTTCTTC. Translated, it gives CASSPELSGKHNEQFF.

V gene TRBV6-5 combines with J gene TRBJ2-3; TRBD2 is a possible D gene (5 bases). The CDR3 runs to 13 residues. Germline loops: CDR1 MNHEY, CDR2 SVGAGI. V gave up 6 bases and J gave up 9 bases, with 16 bases separating them. The CDR3 reads CASRDLGGRTQYF. Here the CDR3 DNA reads TGTGCCAGCAGAGACCTCGGAGGAAGGACGCAGTATTTT.

The chain carries TRBV2 and TRBJ1-5; TRBD1 aligns across 8 bases. The ends lost 3 bases at V and 6 bases at J; junction bases unmatched: 7. The CDR3 loop spans 15 amino acids. Germline CDR1 reads SNHLY; CDR2 reads FYNNEI. CDR3 residues: CASSDDTGGGQPQHF. The CDR3 coding sequence is TGTGCCAGCAGTGACGATACAGGGGGAGGTCAGCCCCAGCATTTT. Full variable domain (rest looked up from reference TRBV2 and TRBJ1-5): EPEVTQTPSHQVTQMGQEVILRCVPISNHLYFYWYRQILGQKVEFLVSFYNNEISEKSEIFDDQFSVERPDGSNFTLKIRSTKLEDSAMYFCASSDDTGGGQPQHFGDGTRLSIL.

V usage is TRBV7-2 and J usage is TRBJ1-1; 7 bases fit TRBD1. J was trimmed by 0 bases and V by 5 bases; bases with no gene match: 3. This CDR3 is built from 14 residues. In germline, CDR1 is SGHTA, CDR2 FQGNSA. DNA of the CDR3: TGTGCCAGCAGCCGGACAGGCATGAACACTGAAGCTTTCTTT. It yields the protein CASSRTGMNTEAFF.

This chain uses TRBV18 with TRBJ2-1, with 7 bases matching TRBD1. J gave up 3 bases and V 5 bases, and 4 bases lay outside the gene matches. The CDR3 covers 14 residues. From germline, CDR1 is KGHSH and CDR2 LQKENI. The DNA of the CDR3 is TGTGCCAGCTCAACGACAGGGTTCTACAATGAGCAGTTCTTC. Its protein is CASSTTGFYNEQFF.

The chain couples TRBV5-1 to TRBJ1-2; weak D call: TRBD1 (6 bases). Trimming stripped 0 bases from V and 9 bases from J, with 15 bases between. The CDR3 has 14 residues. The germline CDR1 and CDR2 sequences are SGHRS and YFSETQ. Here the CDR3 reads CASSLAPVQGSYTF. The CDR3 coding sequence is TGCGCCAGCAGCTTGGCCCCGGTCCAGGGGAGCTACACCTTC.

The CDR3 region is CASSGLDRDYEQYF. The CDR3 DNA follows: TGTGCCAGCAGTGGACTAGATCGAGACTACGAGCAGTACTTC. The chain uses TRBV2 and TRBJ2-7; possibly TRBD2 for D (6 bases). The CDR3 consists of 14 residues. With 4 bases removed from V and 3 bases from J, the gap between germline ends came to 13 bases. Germline lookup yields CDR1 SNHLY and CDR2 FYNNEI. The full variable domain, in which reference TRBV2 and TRBJ2-7 provide the parts outside the CDR3, is EPEVTQTPSHQVTQMGQEVILRCVPISNHLYFYWYRQILGQKVEFLVSFYNNEISEKSEIFDDQFSVERPDGSNFTLKIRSTKLEDSAMYFCASSGLDRDYEQYFGPGTRLTVT.

The CDR3: CASSPSGTGKSYEQYF. The CDR3, as DNA: TGTGCCAGTAGTCCTTCCGGGACAGGGAAATCCTACGAGCAGTACTTC. This sequence joins TRBV19 and TRBJ2-7; 9 bases match TRBD1. J was trimmed by 1 base and V by 5 bases; bases with no gene match: 9. The germline gives CDR1 LNHDA, CDR2 SQIVND (reference sequence). CDR3 length: 16 amino acids. Full variable domain (outside the CDR3, taken from reference TRBV19 and TRBJ2-7): DGGITQSPKYLFRKEGQNVTLSCEQNLNHDAMYWYRQDPGQGLRLIYYSQIVNDFQKGDIAEGYSVSREKKESFPLTVTSAQKNPTAFYLCASSPSGTGKSYEQYFGPGTRLTVT.